The 8 T cell receptor beta chains presented below share a single source sample, sequenced in a study of CD4 T cells in relation to SARS-CoV-2 and coronaviruses. Their antigens are not known. TCRdb's copy holds only in-frame clones and misses some; the assay was immunoSEQ multiplex PCR. This table has 31,000 or so clones, 60% to 80% appearing once. CD4+ T cells from unexposed donors were obtained before the COVID-19 pandemic (2011-2018). After 10 to 11 days of culture, CD4+ T cells were isolated. Sequencing was performed on CD4+ T cells from PBMCs, cultured in vitro. The receptors stem from a human donor in good health.

This clone was found once. The genes are TRBV7-9 and TRBJ1-1; D possibly corresponds to TRBD1 (5 bases). Germline loops: CDR1 SEHNR, CDR2 FQNEAQ (reference sequence). There are 13 residues in the CDR3. Trimming left V 5 bases short and J 9 bases short, with 16 bases between. CDR3 bases: TGTGCCAGCAGCCGGGGGGAATACCTCCAAGCTTTCTTT. Protein sequence: CASSRGEYLQAFF.

This chain's CDR3 is CASSEQVNEKLFF. The CDR3 nucleotides are TGTGCCAGTAGTGAGCAGGTTAATGAAAAACTGTTTTTT. The chain joins TRBV19 to TRBJ1-4, with no clear D. This CDR3 has 13 residues. CDR1 and CDR2 from the germline V gene are LNHDA and SQIVND (reference sequence). The germline V and J ends were trimmed by 5 bases and 4 bases, with 8 bases remaining between them.

The V and J genes are TRBV5-1 and TRBJ2-3, with D perhaps matching TRBD1 or TRBD2 (5 bases each). Between the trimmed V and J ends, which lost 4 bases and 1 base, there was a span of 16 bases. There are 16 residues in the CDR3. Germline V gives CDR1 SGHRS, CDR2 YFSETQ. The CDR3 protein is CASSLEARAGTDTQYF. CDR3 sequence (DNA): TGCGCCAGCAGCCTGGAGGCCAGGGCCGGCACAGATACGCAGTATTTT.

This clone came up once. The V gene is TRBV4-3, the J gene TRBJ2-3, with D perhaps matching TRBD2 (5 bases). The CDR3 consists of 14 residues. V gave up 0 bases and J gave up 6 bases, with 10 bases separating them. Germline CDR1 reads LGHNA; CDR2 reads YSLEER. CDR3 sequence (DNA): TGCGCCAGCAGCCAAGATCCGCTAGCTGATACGCAGTATTTT. This gives the protein CASSQDPLADTQYF.

This clone was observed a few times. The chain is built from TRBV10-3 and TRBJ1-2, with a tentative D call TRBD1 (6 bases). V gave up 10 bases and J gave up 4 bases, with 28 bases separating them. Germline V gene data show CDR1 as ENHRY and CDR2 as SYGVKD. The CDR3 sequence is 17 residues long. CDR3 coding DNA: TGTGCCACCTCAAACCCCAGGGGCCAAAACAACTTCTATGGCTACACCTTC. Translation gives CATSNPRGQNNFYGYTF.

The rearrangement uses TRBV19 and TRBJ2-1; 8 bases fit TRBD2. CDR1 is LNHDA, CDR2 SQIVND, per germline (reference sequence). The CDR3 totals 17 residues. V dropped 6 bases and J dropped 2; count of bases not matched to a gene: 12. The CDR3, as DNA: TGTGCCAGTAGCCTCACGCGGGGGGATAAGGCCTACAATGAGCAGTTCTTC. This translates into CASSLTRGDKAYNEQFF.

The J gene is TRBJ2-1, the V gene TRBV5-5; 10 nucleotides line up with TRBD2. The V gene's germline CDR1 is SGHKS and CDR2 YYEKEE (reference sequence). The CDR3 runs to 15 residues. V lost 3 bases to trimming and J lost 3 bases; unmatched junction nucleotides: 3. CDR3 region: CASSSPSGGYNEQFF. CDR3 bases: TGTGCCAGCAGCTCGCCTAGCGGGGGCTACAATGAGCAGTTCTTC.

A few counts support this clone. The chain employs TRBV18 and TRBJ2-2; 7 bases are a match to TRBD1. The CDR3 extends over 15 amino acids. The germline V gene encodes CDR1 KGHSH and CDR2 LQKENI. V dropped 2 bases and J dropped 7; count of bases not matched to a gene: 7. The CDR3 sequence: CASSPYDRVDGELFF. The CDR3 DNA is TGTGCCAGCTCACCATACGACAGGGTTGACGGGGAGCTGTTTTTT.